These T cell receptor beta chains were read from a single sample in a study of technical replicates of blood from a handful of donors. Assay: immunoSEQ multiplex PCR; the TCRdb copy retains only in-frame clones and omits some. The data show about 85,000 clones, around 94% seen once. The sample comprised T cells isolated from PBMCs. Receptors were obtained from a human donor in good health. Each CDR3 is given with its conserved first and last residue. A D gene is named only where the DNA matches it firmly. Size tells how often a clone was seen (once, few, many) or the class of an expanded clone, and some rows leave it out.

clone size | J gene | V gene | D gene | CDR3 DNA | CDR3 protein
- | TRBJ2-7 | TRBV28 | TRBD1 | TGTGCCAGCAGTTTAGTTTCGGAGTTAGAGGGGGCGCGCGATTGGGAGCAGTACTTC | CASSLVSELEGARDWEQYF
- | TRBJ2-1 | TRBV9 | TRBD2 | TGTGCCAGCAGCGTAGTTAGCGGGGGACCCTACAATGAGCAGTTCTTC | CASSVVSGGPYNEQFF
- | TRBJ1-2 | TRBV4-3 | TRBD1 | TGCGCCAGCAGCCAAGAGGACAGGGGAAACTATGGCTACACCTTC | CASSQEDRGNYGYTF
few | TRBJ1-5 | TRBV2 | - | TGTGCCGGTTCTGGGGCGATCAATCAGCCCCAGCATTTT | CAGSGAINQPQHF
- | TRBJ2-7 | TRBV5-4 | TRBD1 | TGTGCCAGCAGCCCGACAGGGGGCAACGAGCAGTACTTC | CASSPTGGNEQYF
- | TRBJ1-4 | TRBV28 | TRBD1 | TGTGCCAGCAGCTGGGACAGGGGAAACGAAAAACTGTTTTTT | CASSWDRGNEKLFF
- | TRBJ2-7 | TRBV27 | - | TGTGCCAGCAGTTTACATAGCTCCTACGAGCAGTACTTC | CASSLHSSYEQYF
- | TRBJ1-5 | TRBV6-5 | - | TGTGCCAGCAGCGAATCAGGGTATGCTCAGCCCCAGCATTTT | CASSESGYAQPQHF
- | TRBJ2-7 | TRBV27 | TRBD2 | TGTGCCAGCAGTCCGTCTAGCGGGAGATTTTACGAGCAGTACTTC | CASSPSSGRFYEQYF
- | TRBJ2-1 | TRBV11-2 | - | TGTGCCAGCAGCTTAGGCCCTTACTATCCCAATAATGAGCAGTTCTTC | CASSLGPYYPNNEQFF
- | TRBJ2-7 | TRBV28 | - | TGTGCCAGCAGTTTAAGTCTACCCGACTACGAGCAGTACTTC | CASSLSLPDYEQYF
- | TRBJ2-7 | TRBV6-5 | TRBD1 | TGTGCCAGCAGTTCCACGACAGGGGCCGAGCAGTACTTC | CASSSTTGAEQYF
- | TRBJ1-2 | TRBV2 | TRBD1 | TGTGCCAGCAGTACAGGGGGCAGTAACTATGGCTACACCTTC | CASSTGGSNYGYTF
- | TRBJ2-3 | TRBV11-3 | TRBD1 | TGTGCCAGCAGCTTGGGGGACAGGTTCGCCAGCACAGATACGCAGTATTTT | CASSLGDRFASTDTQYF
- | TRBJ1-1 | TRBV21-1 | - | TGTGCCAGCGCTCGCCCCGACAGGCCCCAAGGAGCTTTCTTT | CASARPDRPQGAFF
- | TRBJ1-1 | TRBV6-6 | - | TGTGCCAGCAAGATTGGACAGAACACTGAAGCTTTCTTT | CASKIGQNTEAFF
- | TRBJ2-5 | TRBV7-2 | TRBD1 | TGTGCCAGCAGCTCAGGGACAGGCCAAGAGACCCAGTACTTC | CASSSGTGQETQYF
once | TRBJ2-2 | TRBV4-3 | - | TGCGCCAGCAGCCAAGCAGTCACGAACACCGGGGAGCTGTTTTTT | CASSQAVTNTGELFF
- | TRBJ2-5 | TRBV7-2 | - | TGTGCCAGCAGCTTTTTCTCCCGAGGGGAGACCCAGTACTTC | CASSFFSRGETQYF
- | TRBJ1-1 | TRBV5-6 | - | TGTGCCAGCAGCGTCGGTCTGAACACTGAAGCTTTCTTT | CASSVGLNTEAFF
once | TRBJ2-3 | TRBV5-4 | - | TGTGCCAGCAGCTCTAGGACTGACACAGATACGCAGTATTTT | CASSSRTDTDTQYF
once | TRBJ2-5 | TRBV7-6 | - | TGTGCCAGCAGCTTACGGCGGGGAGAAGAGACCCAGTACTTC | CASSLRRGEETQYF
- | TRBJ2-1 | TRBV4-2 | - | TGTGCCAGCAGCCAAGCGGGATTCAATGAGCAGTTCTTC | CASSQAGFNEQFF
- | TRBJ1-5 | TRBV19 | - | TGTGCCAGTAGTATTGGGTCCAGGGATAATCAGCCCCAGCATTTT | CASSIGSRDNQPQHF
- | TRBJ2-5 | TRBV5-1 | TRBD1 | TGCGCCAGCAGCCTGACAGGGTACCAAGAGACCCAGTACTTC | CASSLTGYQETQYF
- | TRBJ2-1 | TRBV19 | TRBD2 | TGTGCCAGTAGCCAACTAGCGCTAACCTCCTACAATGAGCAGTTCTTC | CASSQLALTSYNEQFF
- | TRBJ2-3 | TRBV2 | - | TGTGCCAGCAGTGGACCCAGGGGAGGGGGCACAGATACGCAGTATTTT | CASSGPRGGGTDTQYF
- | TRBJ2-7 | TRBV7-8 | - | TGTGCCAGCAGTCCCGCGATATCCTACGAGCAGTACTTC | CASSPAISYEQYF
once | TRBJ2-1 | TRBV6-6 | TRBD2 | TGTGCCAGCAGTTTAATCAGACTAGCGGGGTACAATGAGCAGTTCTTC | CASSLIRLAGYNEQFF
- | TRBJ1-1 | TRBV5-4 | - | TGTGCCAGCAGCTTGGGACGGGAGAACACTGAAGCTTTCTTT | CASSLGRENTEAFF
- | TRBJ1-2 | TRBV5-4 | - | TGTGCCAGCAGCGCGACAGGAGGCTATGGCTACACCTTC | CASSATGGYGYTF
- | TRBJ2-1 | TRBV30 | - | TGTGCCTGGAGTGTAAACCTAGAAAATGAGCAGTTCTTC | CAWSVNLENEQFF
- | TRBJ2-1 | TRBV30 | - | TGTGCCTGGAGTGTCTCAGGGAATGAGCAGTTCTTC | CAWSVSGNEQFF
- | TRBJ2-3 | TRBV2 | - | TGTGCCAGCAGTCGCGGGGATGGGGCAGATACGCAGTATTTT | CASSRGDGADTQYF
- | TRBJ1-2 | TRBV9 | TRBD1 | TGTGCCAGCAGCGTAGGTGACAGGGGGCTGTATGGCTACACCTTC | CASSVGDRGLYGYTF
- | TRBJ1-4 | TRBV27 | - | TGTGCCAGCAGTTGGAGGATGGGCGCTGGGGAAAAACTGTTTTTT | CASSWRMGAGEKLFF
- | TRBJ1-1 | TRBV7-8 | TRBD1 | TGTGCCAGCAGCTTTCCGGGACAGTTGAACACTGAAGCTTTCTTT | CASSFPGQLNTEAFF
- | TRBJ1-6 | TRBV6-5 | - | TGTGCCAGCAGTTGGACTAGCTCCTATAATTCACCCCTCCACTTT | CASSWTSSYNSPLHF
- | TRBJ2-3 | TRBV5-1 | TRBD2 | TGCGCCAGCAGCTTGGGGCTAGCGGGAGGCCACACAGATACGCAGTATTTT | CASSLGLAGGHTDTQYF
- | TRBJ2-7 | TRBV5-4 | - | TGTGCCAGCAGCTTGGGGGCTCTCACCTCCTACGAGCAGTACTTC | CASSLGALTSYEQYF
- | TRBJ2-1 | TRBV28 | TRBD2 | TGTGCCTCAAAGGGGGTAGCGGGATACTACAATGAGCAGTTCTTC | CASKGVAGYYNEQFF
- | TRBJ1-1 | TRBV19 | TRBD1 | TGTGCCAGTAGTTACGCGGACAGGGAATTACCGAACACTGAAGCTTTCTTT | CASSYADRELPNTEAFF
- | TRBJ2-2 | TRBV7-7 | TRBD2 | TGTGCCAGCAGCCCAGGGACTAGCGGGCTTACCGGGGAGCTGTTTTTT | CASSPGTSGLTGELFF
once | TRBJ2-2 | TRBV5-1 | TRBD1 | TGCGCCAGCAGCTTGGATCCAGGGGGCAAGGGGGAGCTGTTTTTT | CASSLDPGGKGELFF
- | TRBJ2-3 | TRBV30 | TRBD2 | TGTGCCTGGAGTGTTAAGCTAGCGGGAAGCACAGATACGCAGTATTTT | CAWSVKLAGSTDTQYF
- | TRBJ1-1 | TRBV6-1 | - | TGTGCCAGCAGTGAAAATAGGAACACTGAAGCTTTCTTT | CASSENRNTEAFF
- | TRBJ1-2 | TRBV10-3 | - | TGTGCCATCAATAAGGGGGACGTGGGCTACACCTTC | CAINKGDVGYTF
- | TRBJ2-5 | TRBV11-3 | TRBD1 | TGTGCCAGCAGCTTAAGGGACAGCGAAAAAGAGACCCAGTACTTC | CASSLRDSEKETQYF
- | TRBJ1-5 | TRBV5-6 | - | TGTGCCAGCAGCTTGGCAAGAGGGACCCAGCATTTT | CASSLARGTQHF
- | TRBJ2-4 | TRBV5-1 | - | TGCGCCAGCACCCGAGAGACAGGAGCACTAGCCAAAAACATTCAGTACTTC | CASTRETGALAKNIQYF
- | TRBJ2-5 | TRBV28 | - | TGTGCCAGCAGTTTCCCCATGAGCGGAGAGACCCAGTACTTC | CASSFPMSGETQYF
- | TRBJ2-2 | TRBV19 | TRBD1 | TGTGCCAGTCTAGAGGGGACAGGGGGTCACGGGGAGCTGTTTTTT | CASLEGTGGHGELFF
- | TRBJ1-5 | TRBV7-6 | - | TGTGCCAGCAGCTCAGGACAGAGCAATCAGCCCCAGCATTTT | CASSSGQSNQPQHF